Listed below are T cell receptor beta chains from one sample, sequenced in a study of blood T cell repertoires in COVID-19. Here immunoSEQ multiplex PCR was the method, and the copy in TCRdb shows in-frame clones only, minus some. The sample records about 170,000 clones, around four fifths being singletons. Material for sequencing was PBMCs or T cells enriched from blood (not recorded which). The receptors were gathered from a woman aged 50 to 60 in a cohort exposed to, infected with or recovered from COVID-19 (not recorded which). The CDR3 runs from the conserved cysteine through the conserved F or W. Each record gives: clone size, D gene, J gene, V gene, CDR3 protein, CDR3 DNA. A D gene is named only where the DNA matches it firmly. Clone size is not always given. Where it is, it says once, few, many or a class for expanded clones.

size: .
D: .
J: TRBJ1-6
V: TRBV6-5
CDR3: CASSYSTGMMDSPLHF
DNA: TGTGCCAGCAGTTACTCAACAGGGATGATGGATTCACCCCTCCACTTT

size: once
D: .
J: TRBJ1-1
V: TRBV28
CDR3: CASSSSGTKNTEAFF
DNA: TGTGCCAGCAGTTCTTCCGGGACAAAAAACACTGAAGCTTTCTTT

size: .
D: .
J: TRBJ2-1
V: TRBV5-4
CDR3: CASSSATTSSYNEQFF
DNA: TGTGCCAGCAGCTCCGCGACAACCAGCTCCTACAATGAGCAGTTCTTC

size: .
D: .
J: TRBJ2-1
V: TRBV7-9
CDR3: CASSQSGQRNEQFF
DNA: TGTGCCAGCAGCCAAAGCGGACAGCGGAATGAGCAGTTCTTC

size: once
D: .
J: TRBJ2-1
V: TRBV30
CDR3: CAWSVRSSAGGEQFF
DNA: TGTGCCTGGAGTGTTCGGAGCTCAGCCGGGGGTGAGCAGTTCTTC

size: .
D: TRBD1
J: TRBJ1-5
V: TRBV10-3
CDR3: CAISAARVAGGNQPQHF
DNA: TGTGCCATCAGTGCAGCCAGGGTGGCAGGGGGGAATCAGCCCCAGCATTTT

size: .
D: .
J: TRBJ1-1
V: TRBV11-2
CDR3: CASSPRAGATEAFF
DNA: TGTGCCAGCAGCCCAAGGGCAGGGGCCACTGAAGCTTTCTTT

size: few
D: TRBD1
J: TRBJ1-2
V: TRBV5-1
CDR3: CASSSSTGAPYGYTF
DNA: TGCGCCAGCAGCTCGTCGACAGGGGCCCCTTATGGCTACACCTTC

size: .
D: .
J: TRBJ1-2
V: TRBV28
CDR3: CASRGLRGYTF
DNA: TGTGCCAGCAGGGGACTAAGAGGCTACACCTTC

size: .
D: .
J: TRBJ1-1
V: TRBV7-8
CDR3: CASSSFEAENTEAFF
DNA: TGTGCCAGCAGCTCCTTCGAGGCAGAGAACACTGAAGCTTTCTTT

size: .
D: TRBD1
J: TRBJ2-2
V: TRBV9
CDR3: CASSATGITGELFF
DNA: TGTGCCAGCAGCGCGACAGGGATCACCGGGGAGCTGTTTTTT

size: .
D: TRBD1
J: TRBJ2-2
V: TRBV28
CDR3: CASSLGQGARWTGELFF
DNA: TGTGCCAGCAGTTTGGGACAGGGGGCGAGGTGGACCGGGGAGCTGTTTTTT

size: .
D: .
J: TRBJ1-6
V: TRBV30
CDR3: CAWTSEHNSPLHF
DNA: TGTGCCTGGACCAGCGAGCATAATTCACCCCTCCACTTT

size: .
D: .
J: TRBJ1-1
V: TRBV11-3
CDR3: CASSLTGSSTEAFF
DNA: TGTGCCAGCAGCCTCACAGGGAGTAGCACTGAAGCTTTCTTT

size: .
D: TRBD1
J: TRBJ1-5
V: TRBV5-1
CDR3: CASSLGGTGQQPQHF
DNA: TGCGCCAGCAGCTTGGGGGGGACAGGGCAACAGCCCCAGCATTTT

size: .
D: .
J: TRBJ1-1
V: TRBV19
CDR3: CASSPQTWTVALTEAFF
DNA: TGTGCCAGTAGTCCTCAGACTTGGACAGTGGCCCTCACTGAAGCTTTCTTT

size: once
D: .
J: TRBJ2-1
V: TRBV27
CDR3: CASTGSGVDEQFF
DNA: TGTGCCAGCACCGGGTCCGGGGTCGATGAGCAGTTCTTC

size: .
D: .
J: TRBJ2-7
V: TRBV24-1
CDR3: CATSPNGVYEQYF
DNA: TGTGCCACCAGCCCTAACGGGGTCTACGAGCAGTACTTC

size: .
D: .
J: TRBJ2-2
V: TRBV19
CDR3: CASTGSGELFF
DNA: TGTGCCAGTACCGGGTCCGGGGAGCTGTTTTTT

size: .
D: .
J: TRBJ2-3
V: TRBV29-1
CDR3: CSTFGRGKSDTQYF
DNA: TGCAGCACCTTTGGCCGGGGGAAATCAGATACGCAGTATTTT

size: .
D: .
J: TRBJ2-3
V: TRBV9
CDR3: CASSVDISTDTQYF
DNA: TGTGCCAGCAGCGTAGATATCAGCACAGATACGCAGTATTTT

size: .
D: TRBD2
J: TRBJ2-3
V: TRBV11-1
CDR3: CASSRTSGADTQYF
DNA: TGTGCCAGCAGCCGCACTAGCGGGGCAGATACGCAGTATTTT

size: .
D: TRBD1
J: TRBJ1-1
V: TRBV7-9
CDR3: CASSLGDRGRAEAFF
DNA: TGTGCCAGCAGCTTAGGGGACAGGGGGCGAGCGGAAGCTTTCTTT

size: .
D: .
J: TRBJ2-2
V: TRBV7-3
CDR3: CASSSRTATNTGELFF
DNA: TGTGCCAGCAGCTCGCGGACTGCCACGAACACCGGGGAGCTGTTTTTT

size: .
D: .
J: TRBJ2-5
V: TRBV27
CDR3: CASSPRGGGEWETQYF
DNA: TGTGCCAGCAGTCCACGTGGCGGGGGCGAGTGGGAGACCCAGTACTTC

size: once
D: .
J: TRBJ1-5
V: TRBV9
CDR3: CASSGAGLGQPQHF
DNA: TGTGCCAGCAGCGGCGCGGGGTTGGGTCAGCCCCAGCATTTT

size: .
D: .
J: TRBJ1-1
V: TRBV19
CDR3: CASRLTGNTEAFF
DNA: TGTGCCAGTAGGTTGACGGGGAACACTGAAGCTTTCTTT

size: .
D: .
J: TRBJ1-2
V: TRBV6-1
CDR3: CASSERGFGYTF
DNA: TGTGCCAGCAGTGAAAGGGGTTTTGGCTACACCTTC

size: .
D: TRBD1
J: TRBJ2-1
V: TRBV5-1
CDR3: CASSLEGRGIDEQFF
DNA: TGCGCCAGCAGCTTGGAAGGCAGGGGGATCGATGAGCAGTTCTTC

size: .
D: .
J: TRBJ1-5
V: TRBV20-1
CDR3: CSASSGDQPQHF
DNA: TGCAGTGCTAGTTCCGGGGATCAGCCCCAGCATTTT

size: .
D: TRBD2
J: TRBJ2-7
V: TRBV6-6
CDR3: CASSSFRGGPEQYF
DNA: TGTGCCAGCAGTTCGTTTCGGGGGGGCCCCGAGCAGTACTTC

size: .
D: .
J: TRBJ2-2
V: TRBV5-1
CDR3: CASSLISGIDTGELFF
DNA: TGCGCCAGCAGCTTGATTTCAGGGATCGACACCGGGGAGCTGTTTTTT

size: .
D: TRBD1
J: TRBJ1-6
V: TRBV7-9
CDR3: CASSSIGQGDNSPLHF
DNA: TGTGCCAGCAGCTCGATTGGGCAGGGGGACAATTCACCCCTCCACTTT

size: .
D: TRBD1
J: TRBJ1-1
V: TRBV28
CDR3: CASSFNSRYRGDTEAFF
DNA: TGTGCCAGCAGTTTTAATTCGAGATACAGGGGGGACACTGAAGCTTTCTTT

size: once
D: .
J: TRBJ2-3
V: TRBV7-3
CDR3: CASSLSSLTDTQYF
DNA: TGTGCCAGCAGCTTATCGTCCCTCACAGATACGCAGTATTTT

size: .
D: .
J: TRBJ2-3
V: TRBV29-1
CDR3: CSVVGGITDTQYF
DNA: TGCAGCGTGGTGGGGGGAATCACAGATACGCAGTATTTT

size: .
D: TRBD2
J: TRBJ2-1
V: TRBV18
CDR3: CASKRGSGGNEQFF
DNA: TGTGCCAGCAAGCGAGGTAGCGGGGGAAATGAGCAGTTCTTC

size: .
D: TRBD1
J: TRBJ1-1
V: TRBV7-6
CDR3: CASSSMTGTEAFF
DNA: TGTGCCAGCAGCTCGATGACAGGGACTGAAGCTTTCTTT

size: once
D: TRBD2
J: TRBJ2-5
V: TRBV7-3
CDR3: CASSLNSGVGETQYF
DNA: TGTGCCAGCAGCTTAAATAGCGGGGTTGGAGAGACCCAGTACTTC

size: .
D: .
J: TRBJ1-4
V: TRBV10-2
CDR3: CASSPTDEKLFF
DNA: TGCGCCAGCAGTCCGACAGACGAAAAACTGTTTTTT

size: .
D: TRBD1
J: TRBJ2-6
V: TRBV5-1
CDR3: CASGTGDFGANVLTF
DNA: TGCGCCAGCGGGACAGGGGACTTTGGGGCCAACGTCCTGACTTTC

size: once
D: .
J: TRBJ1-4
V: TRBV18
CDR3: CASSPTAGSGEKLFF
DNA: TGTGCCAGCTCCCCCACGGCCGGGAGTGGGGAAAAACTGTTTTTT